The 7 T cell receptor beta chains reported below all come from one sample, sequenced in a study of blood T cell repertoires in COVID-19. Sequencing used immunoSEQ multiplex PCR; TCRdb keeps in-frame clones, though not all of them. The table records about 240,000 clones, around 80% of them present only once. Source material: peripheral blood. The receptors were sampled from a woman aged 18-35 years with acute or convalescent COVID-19.

The CDR3 region has the DNA TGTGCCAGCAGCGAAAAATTAGCGGGAGGCTCCTACGAGCAGTACTTC. It translates to CASSEKLAGGSYEQYF. V is TRBV11-2 and J is TRBJ2-7; 10 bases match TRBD2. J gave up 0 bases and V 5 bases, and 7 bases lay outside the gene matches. This CDR3 spans 16 amino acids. From germline, CDR1 is SGHAT and CDR2 FQNNGV.

The chain couples TRBV13 to TRBJ2-5, with TRBD1 as a possible D gene (5 bases). The CDR3 has 13 amino acids. CDR1 PRHDT and CDR2 FYEKMQ come from the germline V gene (reference sequence). Trimming left V 5 bases short and J 3 bases short, with 10 bases between. This CDR3 is CASSPGWEETQYF. In DNA form, the CDR3 reads TGTGCCAGCAGCCCAGGGTGGGAAGAGACCCAGTACTTC. Looking up the rest from reference TRBV13 and TRBJ2-5 gives the full variable domain: AAGVIQSPRHLIKEKRETATLKCYPIPRHDTVYWYQQGPGQDPQFLISFYEKMQSDKGSIPDRFSAQQFSDYHSELNMSSLELGDSALYFCASSPGWEETQYFGPGTRLLVL.

The chain links TRBV4-1 to TRBJ2-7; 9 positions agree with TRBD1. With V trimmed by 3 bases and J by 7 bases, 7 bases remained unmatched. CDR1 is MGHRA, CDR2 YSYEKL, per germline. This CDR3 region has 14 residues. CDR3 region: CASSQEQGANEQYF. The CDR3 nucleotides are TGCGCCAGCAGCCAGGAACAGGGGGCGAATGAGCAGTACTTC.

This sequence joins TRBV29-1 and TRBJ2-7; 7 nucleotides match TRBD1. The V segment lost 4 bases and the J segment 9 bases; nucleotides outside the gene matches: 12. This CDR3 spans 13 amino acids. CDR1 SQVTM and CDR2 ANQGSEA come from the germline V gene. The CDR3 DNA is TGCAGCGTTGTTTCGCGCAGGGGGTCGGGGCAGTACTTC. Amino acids: CSVVSRRGSGQYF.

This clone was found once. V usage is TRBV28 and J usage is TRBJ2-5; a possible D gene is TRBD2 (6 bases). Trimming left V 4 bases short and J 5 bases short, with 17 bases between. In germline, CDR1 is MDHEN, CDR2 SYDVKM. This CDR3 spans 15 amino acids. This CDR3 reads CASSSQGGMGETQYF. CDR3 nucleotides: TGTGCCAGCAGTTCCCAAGGCGGGATGGGTGAGACCCAGTACTTC. The full variable domain, with the rest looked up from reference TRBV28 and TRBJ2-5, is DVKVTQSSRYLVKRTGEKVFLECVQDMDHENMFWYRQDPGLGLRLIYFSYDVKMKEKGDIPEGYSVSREKKERFSLILESASTNQTSMYLCASSSQGGMGETQYFGPGTRLLVL.

This chain joins TRBV30 and TRBJ1-2; 9 bases map to TRBD1. The CDR3 consists of 13 residues. V was pared by 0 bases and J by 7 bases, with 3 bases of the junction left unmatched. Per the germline V gene, CDR1 is GTSNPN and CDR2 is SVGIG (reference sequence). The CDR3 sequence: CAWSVQGAAGYTF. The DNA for the CDR3 is TGTGCCTGGAGTGTACAGGGGGCGGCTGGCTACACCTTC.

The V gene is TRBV18, the J gene TRBJ1-6; tentative D call: TRBD1 (5 bases). Germline V CDR1 and CDR2: KGHSH, LQKENI. The CDR3 runs 15 residues. V was clipped by 5 bases and J by 10 bases, with 18 bases between them. This chain's CDR3 is CASSEGRGKGSPLHF. The CDR3 DNA sequence: TGTGCCAGCTCAGAGGGCCGGGGGAAAGGGTCACCCCTCCACTTT.